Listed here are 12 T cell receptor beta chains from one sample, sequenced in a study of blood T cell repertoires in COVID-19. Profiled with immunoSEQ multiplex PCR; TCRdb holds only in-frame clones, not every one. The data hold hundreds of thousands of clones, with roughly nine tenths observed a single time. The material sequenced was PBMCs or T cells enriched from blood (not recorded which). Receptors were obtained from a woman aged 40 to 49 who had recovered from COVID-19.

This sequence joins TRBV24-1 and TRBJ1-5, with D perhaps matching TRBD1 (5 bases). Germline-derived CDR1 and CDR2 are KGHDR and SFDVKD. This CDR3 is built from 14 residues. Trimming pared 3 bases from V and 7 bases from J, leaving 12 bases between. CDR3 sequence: CATSDVAGSQPQHF. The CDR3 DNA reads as TGTGCCACCAGTGATGTGGCAGGGTCCCAGCCCCAGCATTTT.

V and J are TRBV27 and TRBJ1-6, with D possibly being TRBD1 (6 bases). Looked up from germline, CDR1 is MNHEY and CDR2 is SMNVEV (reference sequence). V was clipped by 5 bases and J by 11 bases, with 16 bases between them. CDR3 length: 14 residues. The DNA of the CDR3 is TGTGCCAGCAGTCCCCACAGGGACGGGGCACCCCTCCACTTT. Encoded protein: CASSPHRDGAPLHF.

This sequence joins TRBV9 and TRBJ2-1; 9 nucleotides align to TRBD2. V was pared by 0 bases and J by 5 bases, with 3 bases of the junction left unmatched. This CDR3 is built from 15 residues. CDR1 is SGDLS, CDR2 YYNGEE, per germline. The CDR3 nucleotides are TGTGCCAGCAGCGTAGTTAGCGGGGGCGACAATGAGCAGTTCTTC. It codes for CASSVVSGGDNEQFF.

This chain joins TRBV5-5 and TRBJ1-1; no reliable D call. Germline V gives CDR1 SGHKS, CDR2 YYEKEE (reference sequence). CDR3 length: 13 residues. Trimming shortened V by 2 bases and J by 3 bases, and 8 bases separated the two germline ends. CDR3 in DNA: TGTGCCAGCAGCTTAATCCGGGACACTGAAGCTTTCTTT. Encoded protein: CASSLIRDTEAFF. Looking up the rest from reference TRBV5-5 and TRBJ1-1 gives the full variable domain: DAGVTQSPTHLIKTRGQQVTLRCSPISGHKSVSWYQQVLGQGPQFIFQYYEKEERGRGNFPDRFSARQFPNYSSELNVNALLLGDSALYLCASSLIRDTEAFFGQGTRLTVV.

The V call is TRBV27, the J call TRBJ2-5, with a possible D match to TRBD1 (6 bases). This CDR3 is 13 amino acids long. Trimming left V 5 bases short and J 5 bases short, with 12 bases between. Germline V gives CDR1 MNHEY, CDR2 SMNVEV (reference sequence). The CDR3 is CASSPMRGETQYF. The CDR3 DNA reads TGTGCCAGCAGTCCAATGAGGGGGGAGACCCAGTACTTC.

DNA of the CDR3: TGTGCCAGCAGACGACAGGTCTCGCTCACCGGGGAGCTGTTTTTT. It translates to CASRRQVSLTGELFF. The genes are TRBV6-5 and TRBJ2-2, with a weak D call TRBD1 (6 bases). Germline CDR1 and CDR2: MNHEY and SVGAGI. The CDR3 covers 15 residues. The V end was cut by 6 bases, the J end by 4 bases, with 15 bases between.

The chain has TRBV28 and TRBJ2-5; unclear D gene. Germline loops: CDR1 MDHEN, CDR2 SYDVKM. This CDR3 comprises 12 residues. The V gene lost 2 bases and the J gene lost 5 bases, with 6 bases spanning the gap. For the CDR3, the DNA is TGTGCCAGCAGTTTAACACCGGAGACCCAGTACTTC. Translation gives CASSLTPETQYF.

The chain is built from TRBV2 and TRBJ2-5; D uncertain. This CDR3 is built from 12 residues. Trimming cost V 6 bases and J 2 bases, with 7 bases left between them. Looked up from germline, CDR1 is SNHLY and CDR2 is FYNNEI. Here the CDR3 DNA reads TGTGCCAGCAGGGCGGTTCAAGAGACCCAGTACTTC. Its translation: CASRAVQETQYF.

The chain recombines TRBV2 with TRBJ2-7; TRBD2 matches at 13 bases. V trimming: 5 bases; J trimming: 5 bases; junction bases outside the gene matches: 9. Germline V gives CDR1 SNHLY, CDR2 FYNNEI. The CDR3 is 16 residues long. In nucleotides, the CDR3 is TGTGCCAGCAGTAAGGGACTAGCGGGACTGGCCCACGAGCAGTACTTC. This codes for CASSKGLAGLAHEQYF.

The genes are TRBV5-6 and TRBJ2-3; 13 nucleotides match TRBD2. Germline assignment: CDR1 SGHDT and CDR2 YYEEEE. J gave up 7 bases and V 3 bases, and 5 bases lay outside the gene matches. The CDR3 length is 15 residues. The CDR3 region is CASSYGTSGMNTQYF. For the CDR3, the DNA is TGTGCCAGCAGCTATGGGACTAGCGGGATGAATACGCAGTATTTT.

The CDR3 reads CASSPMRGGAEAFF. The CDR3 DNA sequence: TGTGCCAGCAGCCCCATGCGGGGTGGGGCTGAAGCTTTCTTT. The rearrangement links TRBV7-2 to TRBJ1-1, with unresolved D. The CDR3 is 14 residues long. Between the trimmed V and J ends, which lost 5 bases and 6 bases, there was a span of 16 bases. Germline V gene lookup returns CDR1 SGHTA and CDR2 FQGNSA.

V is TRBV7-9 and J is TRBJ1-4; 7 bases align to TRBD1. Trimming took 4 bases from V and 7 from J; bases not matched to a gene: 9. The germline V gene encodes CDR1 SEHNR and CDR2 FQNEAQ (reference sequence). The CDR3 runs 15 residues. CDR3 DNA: TGTGCCAGCAGCTCCCCCGCGACAGGGTTTGAAAAACTGTTTTTT. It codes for CASSSPATGFEKLFF.